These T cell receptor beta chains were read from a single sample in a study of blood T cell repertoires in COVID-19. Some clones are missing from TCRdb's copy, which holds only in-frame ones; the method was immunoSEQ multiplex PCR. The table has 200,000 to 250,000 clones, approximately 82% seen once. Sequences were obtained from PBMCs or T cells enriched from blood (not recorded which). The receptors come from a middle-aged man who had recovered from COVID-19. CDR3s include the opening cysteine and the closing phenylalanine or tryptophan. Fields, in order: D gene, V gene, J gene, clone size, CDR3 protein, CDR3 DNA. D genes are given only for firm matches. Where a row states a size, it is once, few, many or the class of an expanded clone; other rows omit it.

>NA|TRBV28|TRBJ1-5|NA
CASISEETGRFWQPQHF
TGTGCCAGCATCTCCGAGGAAACAGGGCGATTCTGGCAGCCCCAGCATTTT
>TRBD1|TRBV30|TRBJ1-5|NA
CAWSRGTAPNQPQHF
TGTGCCTGGAGCCGAGGGACAGCCCCAAATCAGCCCCAGCATTTT
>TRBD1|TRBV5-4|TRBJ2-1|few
CASSLAGSGGWLEFF
TGTGCCAGCAGCTTGGCGGGGTCAGGGGGCTGGTTGGAGTTCTTC
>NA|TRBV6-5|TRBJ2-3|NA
CASSYQQTDAGDTQYF
TGTGCCAGCAGTTATCAACAGACGGACGCGGGAGATACGCAGTATTTT
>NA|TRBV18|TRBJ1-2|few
CASLAGRGGPFDGYTF
TGTGCCAGCTTGGCCGGGAGGGGCGGGCCCTTCGATGGCTACACCTTC
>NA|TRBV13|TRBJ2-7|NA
CASSDRQETYEQYF
TGTGCCAGCAGCGATCGACAGGAGACCTACGAGCAGTACTTC
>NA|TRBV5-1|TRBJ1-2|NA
CASSLDGTNYGYTF
TGCGCCAGCAGCTTGGACGGGACAAACTATGGCTACACCTTC
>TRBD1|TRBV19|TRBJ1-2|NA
CASSIRDSRNYGYTF
TGTGCCAGTAGTATTCGGGACAGCCGAAACTATGGCTACACCTTC
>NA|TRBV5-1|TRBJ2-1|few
CASSLGGRGNEQFF
TGCGCCAGCAGCTTGGGCGGCAGGGGCAATGAGCAGTTCTTC
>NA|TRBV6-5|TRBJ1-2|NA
CASNQGTGYTF
TGTGCCAGCAATCAGGGGACTGGCTACACCTTC
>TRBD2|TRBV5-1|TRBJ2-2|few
CASTQNPSGGTGELFF
TGCGCCAGCACCCAAAATCCTAGCGGGGGCACCGGGGAGCTGTTTTTT
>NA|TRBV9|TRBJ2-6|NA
CASSVAHHTRTGANVLTF
TGTGCCAGCAGCGTAGCTCACCACACCCGCACTGGGGCCAACGTCCTGACTTTC
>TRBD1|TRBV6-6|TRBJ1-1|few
CASSWDGQGEAFF
TGTGCCAGCAGTTGGGACGGACAGGGCGAAGCTTTCTTT
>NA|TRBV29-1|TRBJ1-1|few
CSVGRADTEAFF
TGCAGCGTTGGGCGGGCCGACACTGAAGCTTTCTTT
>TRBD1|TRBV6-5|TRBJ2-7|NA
CASSSLPGQGAVEQYF
TGTGCCAGCAGTTCCCTTCCGGGACAGGGGGCGGTCGAGCAGTACTTC
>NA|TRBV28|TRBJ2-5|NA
CASREGQRETQYF
TGTGCCAGCAGGGAGGGACAGAGGGAGACCCAGTACTTC
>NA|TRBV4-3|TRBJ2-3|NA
CASSQETSTDTQYF
TGCGCCAGCAGCCAAGAGACTAGTACAGATACGCAGTATTTT
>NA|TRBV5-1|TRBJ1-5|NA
CASSLEGNNQPQHF
TGCGCCAGCAGCTTGGAGGGGAACAATCAGCCCCAGCATTTT
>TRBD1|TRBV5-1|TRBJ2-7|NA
CASSLTGQEGYEQYF
TGCGCCAGCAGCTTAACGGGACAGGAAGGGTACGAGCAGTACTTC
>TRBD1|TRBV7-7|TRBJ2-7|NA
CASSLSGGASYEQYF
TGTGCCAGCAGCTTATCAGGGGGCGCCTCCTACGAGCAGTACTTC
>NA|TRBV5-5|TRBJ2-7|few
CASTAGSSSYEQYF
TGTGCCAGCACCGCGGGCTCTAGCTCCTACGAGCAGTACTTC
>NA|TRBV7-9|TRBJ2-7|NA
CASSYTGAEQYF
TGTGCCAGCAGTTACACTGGGGCCGAGCAGTACTTC
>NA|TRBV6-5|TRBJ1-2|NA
CASSYGNTGYTF
TGTGCCAGCAGTTACGGCAACACAGGCTACACCTTC
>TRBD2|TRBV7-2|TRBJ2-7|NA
CASSPRTSRGEQYF
TGTGCCAGCAGCCCGCGGACTAGCAGAGGCGAGCAGTACTTC
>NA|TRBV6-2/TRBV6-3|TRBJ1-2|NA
CASSYSGTNYGYTF
TGTGCCAGCAGTTACAGCGGGACTAACTATGGCTACACCTTC
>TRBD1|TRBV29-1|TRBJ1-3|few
CSGTGSINSGNTIYF
TGCAGCGGGACAGGGTCTATTAACTCTGGAAACACCATATATTTT
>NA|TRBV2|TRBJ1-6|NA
CASFATSTSGSPLHF
TGTGCCAGCTTCGCGACCTCGACATCCGGTTCACCCCTCCACTTT
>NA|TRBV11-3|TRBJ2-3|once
CASSFSGRGTDTQYF
TGTGCCAGCAGCTTTTCGGGGAGAGGCACAGATACGCAGTATTTT
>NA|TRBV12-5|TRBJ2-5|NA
CASGLSGSRTQYF
TGTGCTAGTGGTTTGTCGGGGAGTAGGACCCAGTACTTC
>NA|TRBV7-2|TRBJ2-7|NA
CASSLAGATSYEQYF
TGTGCCAGCAGCTTAGCTGGGGCCACCTCCTACGAGCAGTACTTC
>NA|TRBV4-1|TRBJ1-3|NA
CASSQDEERNTIYF
TGCGCCAGCAGCCAAGATGAGGAGAGAAACACCATATATTTT
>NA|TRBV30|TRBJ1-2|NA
CAWSEGRGLLDTF
TGTGCCTGGAGTGAAGGCAGGGGCCTCCTCGACACCTTC
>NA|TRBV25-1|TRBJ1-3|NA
CASSAPGVDRNTIYF
TGTGCCAGCAGTGCTCCGGGGGTCGACAGAAACACCATATATTTT
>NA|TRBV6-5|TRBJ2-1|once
CASSTYREVQFF
TGTGCCAGCAGTACATACAGGGAAGTGCAGTTCTTC
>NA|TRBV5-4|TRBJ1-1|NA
CASSSRQWGNTEAFF
TGTGCCAGCAGTTCCCGACAGTGGGGGAACACTGAAGCTTTCTTT
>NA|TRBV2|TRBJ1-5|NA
CASTSDRSPNQPQHF
TGTGCCAGCACCTCCGACAGGAGCCCTAATCAGCCCCAGCATTTT
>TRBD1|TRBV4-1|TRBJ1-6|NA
CASSQDFAGTGLRALHF
TGCGCCAGCAGCCAAGACTTCGCCGGGACAGGGCTTAGGGCCCTCCACTTT
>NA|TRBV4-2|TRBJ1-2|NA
CASSQGGTTSGYTF
TGTGCCAGCAGCCAAGGGGGGACAACGTCTGGCTACACCTTC
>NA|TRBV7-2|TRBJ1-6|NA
CASSLGRANSPLHF
TGTGCCAGCAGCTTGGGCAGGGCGAATTCACCCCTCCACTTT
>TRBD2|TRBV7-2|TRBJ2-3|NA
CASSLGLAGLTDTQYF
TGTGCCAGCAGCCTGGGACTAGCGGGTCTCACAGATACGCAGTATTTT
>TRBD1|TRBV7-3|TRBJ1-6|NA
CASSSQGAGNSPLHF
TGTGCCAGCAGCTCACAGGGGGCAGGGAATTCACCCCTCCACTTT
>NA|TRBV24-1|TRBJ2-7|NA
CATSDLGGGPGDGYEQYF
TGTGCCACCAGTGATTTGGGGGGTGGGCCAGGGGATGGGTACGAGCAGTACTTC
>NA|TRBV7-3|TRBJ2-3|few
CASSQSGLGDTQYF
TGTGCCAGCAGCCAAAGCGGACTCGGAGATACGCAGTATTTT
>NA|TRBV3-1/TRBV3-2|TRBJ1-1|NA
CASSLGRTEAFF
TGTGCCAGCAGCTTGGGGCGGACTGAAGCTTTCTTT
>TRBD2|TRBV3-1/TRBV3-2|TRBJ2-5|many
CASSQALAGGGRETQYF
TGTGCCAGCAGCCAAGCACTAGCGGGAGGGGGTCGGGAGACCCAGTACTTC
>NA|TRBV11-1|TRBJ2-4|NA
CASSSQTGRENIQYF
TGTGCCAGCAGCTCTCAAACAGGGCGAGAAAACATTCAGTACTTC
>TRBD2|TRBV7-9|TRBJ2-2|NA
CASSLAGGPGTGELFF
TGTGCCAGCAGCTTAGCGGGAGGGCCGGGCACCGGGGAGCTGTTTTTT
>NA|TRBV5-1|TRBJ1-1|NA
CASSQNRGNTEAFF
TGCGCCAGCAGCCAGAACCGGGGGAACACTGAAGCTTTCTTT
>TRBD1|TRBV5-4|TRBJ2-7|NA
CASSLGGQGGYEQYF
TGTGCCAGCAGCTTGGGGGGACAGGGAGGCTACGAGCAGTACTTC
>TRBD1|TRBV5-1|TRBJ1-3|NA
CASSPRPGTGNAGNTIYF
TGCGCCAGCAGCCCGCGTCCCGGGACAGGGAACGCTGGAAACACCATATATTTT
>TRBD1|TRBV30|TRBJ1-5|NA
CAWSAHRGTNQPQHF
TGTGCCTGGAGTGCCCACAGGGGGACCAATCAGCCCCAGCATTTT
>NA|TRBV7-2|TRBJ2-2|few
CASSLGGPHQGELFF
TGTGCCAGCAGCTTAGGTGGGCCACATCAGGGGGAGCTGTTTTTT
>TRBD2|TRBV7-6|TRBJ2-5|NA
CASRLAGGPSSRETQYF
TGTGCCAGCCGTCTAGCGGGAGGGCCCTCGTCACGAGAGACCCAGTACTTC
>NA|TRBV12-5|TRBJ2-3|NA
CASGLVLGPPDSQYF
TGTGCTAGTGGTTTGGTACTAGGCCCCCCGGATTCGCAGTATTTT
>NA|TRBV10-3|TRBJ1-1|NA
CAISERGKGNTEAFF
TGTGCCATCAGTGAACGGGGTAAGGGGAACACTGAAGCTTTCTTT
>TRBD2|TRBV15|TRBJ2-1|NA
CATSRQGLAGLGGQLF
TGTGCCACCAGCCGCCAGGGACTAGCGGGGCTTGGGGGGCAGCTCTTC
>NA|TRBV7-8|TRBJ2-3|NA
CASSRPGGFTDTQYF
TGTGCCAGCAGCCGTCCAGGGGGGTTCACAGATACGCAGTATTTT
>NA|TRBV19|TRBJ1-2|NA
CASSDSLNYGYTF
TGTGCCAGTAGCGACAGTCTTAACTATGGCTACACCTTC